Listed below are T cell receptor beta chains from one sample, sequenced in a study of cytomegalovirus exposure and HLA in healthy donors. Clones were sequenced by immunoSEQ multiplex PCR, and TCRdb holds only the in-frame ones, with some missing. The top ten clones hold 4.2% of a sample with 150,000 to 200,000 clones, roughly 91% of them seen once. Sequenced input: PBMCs. Every receptor here comes from a man between 18 and 29 years old in good health and CMV-seropositive. CDR3s include the opening cysteine and the closing phenylalanine or tryptophan. D genes are given only for firm matches. A row's size may be missing; if present it is once, few, many or a size class.

D	V	J	size	CDR3	DNA
.	TRBV4-1	TRBJ2-2	.	CASSQNSVNTGELFF	TGCGCCAGCAGCCAAAACAGTGTGAACACCGGGGAGCTGTTTTTT
.	TRBV16	TRBJ1-2	once	CASSQSVMADGYTF	TGTGCCAGCAGCCAATCAGTTATGGCTGATGGCTACACCTTC
TRBD2	TRBV18	TRBJ2-7	.	CASSPLPFLNTGTSGYEQYF	TGTGCCAGCTCACCACTCCCCTTCCTTAATACCGGGACTAGCGGCTACGAGCAGTACTTC
.	TRBV20-1	TRBJ1-1	few	CSARRTAEAFF	TGCAGTGCCAGAAGGACAGCTGAAGCTTTCTTT
TRBD2	TRBV27	TRBJ2-3	.	CASSSASGFTDTQYF	TGTGCCAGCAGTTCCGCTAGCGGATTCACAGATACGCAGTATTTT
TRBD1	TRBV7-8	TRBJ2-7	few	CASSLSGQASTYEQYF	TGTGCCAGCAGCTTATCTGGACAGGCGTCCACCTACGAGCAGTACTTC
TRBD2	TRBV5-1	TRBJ2-7	.	CASSLVAGGSYEQYF	TGCGCCAGCAGCTTGGTGGCGGGAGGCTCCTACGAGCAGTACTTC
TRBD2	TRBV19	TRBJ2-7	few	CASNSGSRYEQYF	TGTGCCAGCAATAGCGGGAGTCGGTACGAGCAGTACTTC
.	TRBV5-1	TRBJ2-5	once	CASSLAEETQYF	TGCGCCAGCAGCTTGGCCGAGGAGACCCAGTACTTC
.	TRBV18	TRBJ1-5	few	CASSPGAGQPQHF	TGTGCCAGCTCACCAGGGGCAGGTCAGCCCCAGCATTTT
.	TRBV27	TRBJ1-2	.	CASRPTHSFYGYTF	TGTGCCAGCAGGCCAACTCATAGTTTCTATGGCTACACCTTC
.	TRBV25-1	TRBJ1-4	once	CASSEKGQRNEKLFF	TGTGCCAGCAGTGAAAAGGGACAACGTAATGAAAAACTGTTTTTT
.	TRBV27	TRBJ2-1	few	CASSFGEVNEQFF	TGTGCCAGCAGTTTCGGGGAAGTCAATGAGCAGTTCTTC
.	TRBV6-1	TRBJ2-2	.	CASSVGRAAGELFF	TGTGCCAGCAGTGTAGGCAGGGCCGCCGGGGAGCTGTTTTTT
.	TRBV18	TRBJ1-5	.	CASSPQGVDQPQHF	TGTGCCAGCTCACCACAGGGGGTTGATCAGCCCCAGCATTTT
TRBD2	TRBV9	TRBJ2-1	.	CASSGPAPGGRRYNEQFF	TGTGCCAGCAGCGGCCCCGCGCCCGGCGGGAGGAGGTACAATGAGCAGTTCTTC
.	TRBV2	TRBJ2-3	.	CASSDPAGITDTQYF	TGTGCCAGCAGTGATCCTGCGGGAATCACAGATACGCAGTATTTT
TRBD1	TRBV6-6	TRBJ1-5	.	CASSSDRLNQPQHF	TGTGCCAGCAGTTCGGACAGGCTAAATCAGCCCCAGCATTTT
TRBD2	TRBV4-1	TRBJ2-7	.	CASSPGLARRRSYEQYF	TGCGCCAGCAGCCCAGGACTAGCGAGAAGACGCTCCTACGAGCAGTACTTC
TRBD1	TRBV18	TRBJ2-1	once	CASSPPGQGVNNEQFF	TGTGCCAGCTCACCACCGGGACAGGGGGTTAACAATGAGCAGTTCTTC
.	TRBV6-6	TRBJ2-3	once	CASSYAGWDTQYF	TGTGCCAGCAGTTACGCAGGGTGGGATACGCAGTATTTT
TRBD2	TRBV5-1	TRBJ2-7	.	CASSQTSGEVYEQYF	TGCGCCAGCAGCCAGACTAGCGGGGAAGTCTACGAGCAGTACTTC
TRBD2	TRBV5-1	TRBJ2-7	once	CASSVVGGTQYEQYF	TGCGCCAGCAGCGTCGTGGGGGGGACTCAATACGAGCAGTACTTC
TRBD1	TRBV7-2	TRBJ1-4	.	CASSLGQGKAKLFF	TGTGCCAGCAGCTTAGGACAGGGGAAAGCAAAACTGTTTTTT
.	TRBV27	TRBJ1-1	.	CASSLFGGSGTEAFF	TGTGCCAGCAGTTTATTCGGAGGGTCGGGCACTGAAGCTTTCTTT
.	TRBV20-1	TRBJ1-5	.	CSASLSPQHF	TGCAGTGCTAGTCTTTCGCCCCAGCATTTT
.	TRBV14	TRBJ2-6	.	CASSLDGDSGANVLTF	TGTGCCAGCAGCCTAGACGGAGACTCTGGGGCCAACGTCCTGACTTTC
.	TRBV23-1	TRBJ2-7	few	CASSQSPPRDEQYF	TGCGCCAGCAGTCAATCTCCCCCGAGGGACGAGCAGTACTTC
TRBD2	TRBV27	TRBJ2-7	.	CASSLAGTSGTYEQYF	TGTGCCAGCAGTTTGGCCGGGACTAGCGGGACCTACGAGCAGTACTTC
.	TRBV28	TRBJ1-5	.	CASSLPAGNLFSNQPQHF	TGTGCCAGCAGTTTACCTGCAGGGAATTTATTTAGCAATCAGCCCCAGCATTTT
TRBD2	TRBV7-3	TRBJ2-3	.	CASSPTGLAGGDTQYF	TGTGCCAGCAGCCCCACGGGACTAGCGGGAGGCGATACGCAGTATTTT
TRBD1	TRBV18	TRBJ1-1	.	CASSPPTTGSAFF	TGTGCCAGCTCACCTCCCACGACAGGGAGTGCTTTCTTT
.	TRBV11-2	TRBJ1-4	.	CASSLGSVDEKLFF	TGTGCCAGCAGCTTAGGATCAGTGGATGAAAAACTGTTTTTT
.	TRBV11-2	TRBJ2-7	.	CASSLGRFYEQYF	TGTGCCAGCAGCTTAGGGAGATTCTACGAGCAGTACTTC
.	TRBV19	TRBJ1-1	.	CASSQGTNTEAFF	TGTGCCAGTTCTCAGGGGACGAACACTGAAGCTTTCTTT
TRBD2	TRBV5-6	TRBJ2-1	.	CASSFRTSGSYEQFF	TGTGCCAGCAGCTTTCGGACTAGCGGGAGTTATGAGCAGTTCTTC
TRBD2	TRBV29-1	TRBJ2-5	.	CSVTSGGFGTQYF	TGCAGCGTTACTAGCGGAGGTTTCGGGACCCAGTACTTC